These 27 T cell receptor beta chains share one sample of origin, sequenced in a study of shared clonotypes between healthy human individuals. Only in-frame clones appear in the TCRdb table, and some are missing; sequencing was by immunoSEQ multiplex PCR. Among approximately 1,000,000 clones listed, 60% to 85% were seen once. The sequenced material came from memory CD4+ T cells from PBMCs. Subset indicated: CD45RA-negative fraction. The receptors derive from a man between 18 and 29 years old in good health. Some clones in this sample may be carry-over from other donors' samples.

This sequence joins TRBV11-2 and TRBJ2-2; no reliable D call. Germline-derived CDR1 and CDR2 are SGHAT and FQNNGV. CDR3 length: 15 residues. V gave up 1 base and J gave up 4 bases, with 10 bases separating them. The DNA for the CDR3 is TGTGCCAGCAGCTTAGTCACTCCGAGCACCGGGGAGCTGTTTTTT. Its protein is CASSLVTPSTGELFF.

This chain joins TRBV23-1 and TRBJ2-3, with D hard to call. TRBV23-1 is given ORF status, its function remaining uncertain. V was cut by 6 bases and J by 2 bases, with 21 bases left in between. The CDR3 has 17 amino acids. CDR3 coding DNA: TGCGCCAGCAGCCCAGAGGAAGGTATAACCCTCACAGATACGCAGTATTTT. Translating gives CASSPEEGITLTDTQYF.

This clone turned up a few times. The chain joins TRBV18 to TRBJ2-4; D is possibly TRBD2 (6 bases). The CDR3 has 13 amino acids. Germline lookup yields CDR1 KGHSH and CDR2 LQKENI. The V end lost 8 bases, the J end lost 8 bases, and 16 bases lay between the germline ends. CDR3 nucleotides: TGTGCCAGCACTCCGGGACTCGGAGACATTCAGTACTTC. Encoded protein: CASTPGLGDIQYF.

This rearrangement joins TRBV18 to TRBJ2-7, with 9 positions matching TRBD2. Germline assignment: CDR1 KGHSH and CDR2 LQKENI. The ends lost 2 bases at V and 3 bases at J; junction bases unmatched: 14. The CDR3 sequence is 18 residues long. CDR3 region: CASSPARLRREGSYEQYF. The CDR3 DNA reads as TGTGCCAGCTCACCAGCGCGTCTTCGGCGGGAGGGCAGCTACGAGCAGTACTTC.

The CDR3 DNA reads as TGTGCCAGCAGCGTCGGGGGGCGCTGGGAGACCCAGTACTTC. Its translation is CASSVGGRWETQYF. The chain joins TRBV9 to TRBJ2-5, with D tentatively TRBD2 (7 bases). This CDR3 is 14 amino acids long. CDR1 and CDR2 (germline): SGDLS, YYNGEE. Trimming removed 2 bases from V and 5 bases from J, with 13 bases in between.

The chain has TRBV5-1 and TRBJ2-3; 8 bases agree with TRBD1. V was pared by 4 bases and J by 4 bases, with 11 bases of the junction left unmatched. Per the germline V gene, CDR1 is SGHRS and CDR2 is YFSETQ. CDR3 size: 16 residues. CDR3 in DNA: TGCGCCAGCAGCGGGAAAACAGGGGGTCCCGCAGATACGCAGTATTTT. It yields the protein CASSGKTGGPADTQYF.

The genes are TRBV5-1 and TRBJ2-5; D may be TRBD2 (5 bases). The V and J ends lost 3 bases and 4 bases respectively, with 10 bases between them. The CDR3 sequence is 13 residues long. CDR1 is SGHRS and CDR2 is YFSETQ in the germline V gene. This chain's CDR3 is CASSSGLLETQYF. DNA for the CDR3: TGCGCCAGCAGCTCCGGACTTCTAGAGACCCAGTACTTC.

The chain has TRBV2 and TRBJ2-1; the match to TRBD2 covers 12 bases. The CDR3 length is 18 residues. The V gene's germline CDR1 is SNHLY and CDR2 FYNNEI. With V trimmed by 8 bases and J by 1 base, 12 bases remained unmatched. The CDR3 is CASRPGTSGLSSYNEQFF. The CDR3 coding sequence is TGTGCCAGCCGTCCCGGGACTAGCGGGCTTTCGTCCTACAATGAGCAGTTCTTC.

The table lists this clone with a few counts. This chain connects TRBV29-1 to TRBJ2-3; D uncertain. Per the germline V gene, CDR1 is SQVTM and CDR2 is ANQGSEA. The ends were cut back, 7 bases at V and 4 bases at J, with 9 bases in the middle. This CDR3 region has 11 residues. The CDR3 reads CSGERSDTQYF. CDR3 nucleotide sequence: TGCAGCGGAGAACGCTCAGATACGCAGTATTTT.

CDR3 DNA sequence: TGTGCCAGCAGCTTAGGTTTAGGGGTATTTGAAAAACTGTTTTTT. Its protein is CASSLGLGVFEKLFF. The V call is TRBV11-2, the J call TRBJ1-4, with D perhaps TRBD1 (5 bases). Trimming took 1 base from V and 7 from J, leaving 13 bases between them. The CDR3 loop spans 15 amino acids. Germline assignment: CDR1 SGHAT and CDR2 FQNNGV.

This chain joins TRBV4-1 and TRBJ1-4; 7 bases fit TRBD1. The CDR3 is made up of 16 amino acids. The trim removed 3 bases at V and 5 bases at J, leaving 9 bases unmatched. Germline V lookup: CDR1 MGHRA, CDR2 YSYEKL. The DNA of the CDR3 is TGCGCCAGCAGCCATTTCGTCGGGACAGTAAATGAAAAACTGTTTTTT. It translates to CASSHFVGTVNEKLFF.

This chain links TRBV14 with TRBJ1-2; 7 nucleotides match TRBD1. The CDR3 extends over 17 amino acids. V was pared by 1 base and J by 2 bases, with 10 bases of the junction left unmatched. Looked up from germline, CDR1 is SGHDN and CDR2 is FVKESK. This CDR3 reads CASSQVSGQNRNYGYTF. The CDR3 DNA is TGTGCCAGCAGCCAAGTTTCGGGACAGAATAGAAACTATGGCTACACCTTC.

As to this clone: Germline and junction disagree at one end, which may indicate a read error. The rearrangement uses TRBV7-3 and TRBJ2-1; TRBD2 agrees at 7 bases. The CDR3 sequence is 13 residues long. CDR1 SGHTA and CDR2 FQGTGA come from the germline V gene. The CDR3 spells CASSPTSYSEQFF. The CDR3 DNA sequence: TGTGCCAGCAGCCCGACTAGCTACAGTGAGCAGTTCTTC.

This chain connects TRBV29-1 to TRBJ1-1, with TRBD1 matching over 7 bases. V lost 7 bases and J lost 4; bases outside the gene matches: 9. This CDR3 is 13 amino acids long. Germline CDR1 SQVTM, CDR2 ANQGSEA. The CDR3 here is CSAEQGMFTEAFF. The CDR3 DNA reads as TGCAGCGCCGAACAGGGGATGTTCACTGAAGCTTTCTTT.

The table lists this clone with a few counts. The chain uses TRBV11-2 and TRBJ2-7; possibly TRBD2 for D (6 bases). The germline CDR1 and CDR2 sequences are SGHAT and FQNNGV. This CDR3 has 15 amino acids. Trimming removed 5 bases from V and 5 bases from J, with 19 bases in between. The CDR3 sequence is CASSRPGLRKDEQYF. CDR3 DNA: TGTGCCAGCAGCCGACCGGGACTTCGTAAGGACGAGCAGTACTTC.

This clone was observed a single time. This chain uses TRBV5-1 with TRBJ2-7; possibly TRBD1 for D (5 bases). This CDR3 has 16 residues. Trimming left V 4 bases short and J 1 base short, with 18 bases between. Germline assignment: CDR1 SGHRS and CDR2 YFSETQ. CDR3 sequence reads: CASSTYAGQGSYEQYF. For the CDR3, the DNA is TGCGCCAGCAGCACCTACGCCGGGCAGGGATCCTACGAGCAGTACTTC.

The chain is built from TRBV10-2 and TRBJ2-3, with D possibly matching TRBD1 (5 bases). There are 15 residues in the CDR3. The germline CDR1 and CDR2 sequences are WSHSY and SAAADI. Deletions cut 2 bases from V and 0 bases from J, with 9 bases between. CDR3 loop: CASSETGSSTDTQYF. Here the CDR3 DNA reads TGCGCCAGCAGTGAGACAGGTTCTAGCACAGATACGCAGTATTTT.

The rearrangement joins TRBV15 to TRBJ2-7; 9 nucleotides agree with TRBD1. Germline V CDR1 and CDR2: LNHNV, YYDKDF (reference sequence). With 5 bases clipped from V and 4 bases from J, the junction kept 6 bases outside the gene matches. The CDR3 loop spans 14 amino acids. The CDR3 sequence: CATSGGQGIYEQYF. The CDR3 nucleotides read TGTGCCACCAGCGGGGGACAGGGAATTTACGAGCAGTACTTC.

The V call is TRBV5-1, the J call TRBJ2-7; 12 bases map to TRBD2. V gave up 4 bases and J gave up 4 bases; unmatched junction bases: 3. The CDR3 runs 14 residues. From germline, CDR1 is SGHRS and CDR2 YFSETQ. CDR3 sequence: CASSGGTSGYEQYF. The DNA of the CDR3 is TGCGCCAGCAGCGGCGGGACTAGCGGGTACGAGCAGTACTTC.

The CDR3 DNA is TGTGCCAGCAGACAGACAGCCTGGATGGCGGGCTACACCTTC. It encodes CASRQTAWMAGYTF. V and J are TRBV6-5 and TRBJ1-2; tentatively, D is TRBD1 (5 bases). V was cut by 6 bases and J by 8 bases, with 19 bases left in between. Germline V gene lookup returns CDR1 MNHEY and CDR2 SVGAGI. The CDR3 is 14 amino acids.

The chain has TRBV28 and TRBJ2-7; 13 bases align to TRBD2. The CDR3 has 15 amino acids. V gave up 6 bases and J gave up 6 bases; unmatched junction bases: 8. Germline assignment: CDR1 MDHEN and CDR2 SYDVKM. CDR3 protein: CASRLAGGPSGEQYF. The CDR3 nucleotides read TGTGCCAGCAGACTAGCGGGAGGGCCGTCCGGCGAGCAGTACTTC.

The rearrangement joins TRBV28 to TRBJ2-1, with TRBD2 matching 8 bases. The CDR3 extends over 13 amino acids. Germline lookup yields CDR1 MDHEN and CDR2 SYDVKM. V shed 5 bases, J shed 9 bases, and the junction held 6 bases outside the gene matches. CDR3 region: CASSPGGGFEQFF. The CDR3 region has the DNA TGTGCCAGCAGTCCCGGGGGGGGGTTTGAGCAGTTCTTC.

There are many counts of this clone. The rearrangement joins TRBV7-9 to TRBJ1-1, with D perhaps TRBD1 (5 bases). The CDR3 sequence is 14 residues long. Trimming took off 5 bases at V and 0 bases at J, with 10 bases between the two ends. The V gene's germline CDR1 is SEHNR and CDR2 FQNEAQ (reference sequence). The CDR3 sequence is CASSVDSLNTEAFF. CDR3 nucleotides: TGTGCCAGCAGCGTAGACAGCCTGAACACTGAAGCTTTCTTT.

V usage is TRBV10-3 and J usage is TRBJ2-2; D may be TRBD1 or TRBD2 (5 bases each). The CDR3 length is 15 residues. Per germline, CDR1 ENHRY and CDR2 SYGVKD. Between the trimmed V and J ends, which lost 5 bases and 6 bases, there was a span of 16 bases. In DNA form, the CDR3 reads TGTGCCATCAGTTCCCGGGGTGGGGCTCCCGGGGAGCTGTTTTTT. Translating it yields CAISSRGGAPGELFF.

Points on this clone: One end of the junction is discordant with germline, which a read error may explain. V usage is TRBV28 and J usage is TRBJ1-1; D might be TRBD1 (5 bases). Germline CDR1 is MDHEN and CDR2 is SYDVKM. The CDR3 sequence is 14 residues long. As DNA, the CDR3 is TGTGCCCGCAGTTCTATGGGGGGGGGAGCTGAAGCTTTCTTT. This codes for CARSSMGGGAEAFF.

The CDR3: CASSLGPFLNYGYTF. CDR3 coding DNA: TGTGCCAGCAGCTTGGGACCGTTCTTAAACTATGGCTACACCTTC. This rearrangement joins TRBV5-5 to TRBJ1-2, with unresolved D. Looked up from germline, CDR1 is SGHKS and CDR2 is YYEKEE (reference sequence). V shed 0 bases and J shed 2 bases, with 11 bases lying between them. The CDR3 covers 15 residues.

This sequence joins TRBV7-9 and TRBJ1-2, with TRBD1 matching over 7 bases. CDR1 is SEHNR, CDR2 FQNEAQ, per germline (reference sequence). The CDR3 runs to 19 residues. The ends lost 11 bases at V and 1 base at J; junction bases unmatched: 25. The CDR3 DNA follows: TGTGCCCCCACATTGCAGACAGGGACCCATAAGGCGAGTAACTATGGCTACACCTTC. It codes for CAPTLQTGTHKASNYGYTF.